These T cell receptor beta chains were read from a single sample in a study of OX40 agonist ivuxolimab in advanced cancers. TCRdb keeps only in-frame clones here, not all; method: immunoSEQ multiplex PCR. Of around 29,000 clones listed, 80% to 85% were seen once; the top ten hold approximately 30%. The sequenced sample was CD4+ or CD8+ T cells sorted from blood, obtained in a trial of the OX40 agonist ivuxolimab. The origin of the receptors is an adult with an advanced solid tumor such as melanoma, head and neck, liver or kidney cancer. CDR3s include the opening cysteine and the closing phenylalanine or tryptophan. The D gene is left open where the match is weak. Size is omitted from some rows. Given values are once, few, many or a class for expanded clones.

CDR3 protein	CDR3 DNA	clone size	D gene	V gene	J gene
CATSRVGETNEKLFF	TGTGCCACCAGCAGAGTTGGGGAGACTAATGAAAAACTGTTTTTT	NA	NA	TRBV15	TRBJ1-4
CSAVPGLLNTEAFF	TGCAGCGCTGTCCCGGGACTCCTGAACACTGAAGCTTTCTTT	few	NA	TRBV29-1	TRBJ1-1
CASSLVTSGGARDTGELFF	TGCGCCAGCAGCTTGGTTACTAGCGGGGGGGCCCGCGACACCGGGGAGCTGTTTTTT	NA	TRBD2	TRBV5-1	TRBJ2-2
CASSRTGGITDTQYF	TGTGCCAGTAGTCGGACGGGAGGGATAACAGATACGCAGTATTTT	NA	TRBD2	TRBV19	TRBJ2-3
CASSPTAGQSAYEQYF	TGTGCCAGCAGTCCGACGGCGGGACAGTCTGCCTACGAGCAGTACTTC	medium-sized	NA	TRBV28	TRBJ2-7
CASSYPGTGELFF	TGTGCCAGCAGTTACCCAGGGACAGGGGAGCTGTTTTTT	NA	NA	TRBV6-5	TRBJ2-2
CASNRANTGELFF	TGCGCCAGCAATCGCGCGAACACCGGGGAGCTGTTTTTT	NA	NA	TRBV5-1	TRBJ2-2
CASSLIPDSIDLHF	TGTGCCAGCAGCTTAATCCCAGATTCAATTGACCTCCACTTT	NA	NA	TRBV7-8	TRBJ1-6
CASSWTSGGADTQYF	TGCGCCAGCAGCTGGACTAGCGGGGGGGCAGATACGCAGTATTTT	NA	TRBD2	TRBV5-1	TRBJ2-3
CASSLEGVDSGNTIYF	TGCGCCAGCAGCTTGGAGGGTGTCGACTCTGGAAACACCATATATTTT	NA	NA	TRBV5-1	TRBJ1-3
CASSLSSPDTQYF	TGTGCCAGCAGCTTGTCCTCCCCAGATACGCAGTATTTT	NA	NA	TRBV5-6	TRBJ2-3